What follows describes a single T cell receptor beta chain. This entry comes from a study of T-cell memory formation after mild COVID-19. About the research overall: In these data, TCR clusters were largely donor specific.

CDR3 length: 14 amino acids. Germline values: CDR1 MRHNA, CDR2 SNTAGT. Trimming pared 7 bases from V and 0 bases from J, leaving 10 bases between. Researchers used 5'RACE with constant-segment primers to make TCR alpha and TCR beta cDNA libraries that carry sample barcodes and UMIs. TCRdb processed the 5' RACE reads anew with MiXCR; each CDR3 protein has one entry. The table records roughly 150,000 distinct CDR3 sequences, about an eighth of them present only once. The chain recombines TRBV6-4 with TRBJ2-1; D ambiguous. Sequencing input: PBMCs or a T cell subset sorted from them (not recorded which). This TCR was recovered from a man between 18 and 29 years old who had mild COVID-19 (a few samples of this study predate the infection). Cell type and time point are not known. CDR3: CASTPDSSYNEQFF. The CDR3 bases are TGTGCCAGCACCCCAGATAGCTCCTACAATGAGCAGTTCTTC.